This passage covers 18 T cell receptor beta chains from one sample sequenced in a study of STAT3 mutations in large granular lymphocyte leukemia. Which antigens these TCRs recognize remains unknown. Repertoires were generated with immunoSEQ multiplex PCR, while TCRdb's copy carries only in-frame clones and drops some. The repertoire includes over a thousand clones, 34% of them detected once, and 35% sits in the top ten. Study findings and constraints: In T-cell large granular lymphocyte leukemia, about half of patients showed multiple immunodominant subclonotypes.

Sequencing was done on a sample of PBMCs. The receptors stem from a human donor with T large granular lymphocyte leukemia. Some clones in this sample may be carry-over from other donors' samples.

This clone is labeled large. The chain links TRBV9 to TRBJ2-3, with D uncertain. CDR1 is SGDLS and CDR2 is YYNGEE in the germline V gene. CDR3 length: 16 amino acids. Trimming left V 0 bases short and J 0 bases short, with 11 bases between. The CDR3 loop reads CASSVDKAISTDTQYF. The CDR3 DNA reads TGTGCCAGCAGCGTAGATAAAGCGATTAGCACAGATACGCAGTATTTT.

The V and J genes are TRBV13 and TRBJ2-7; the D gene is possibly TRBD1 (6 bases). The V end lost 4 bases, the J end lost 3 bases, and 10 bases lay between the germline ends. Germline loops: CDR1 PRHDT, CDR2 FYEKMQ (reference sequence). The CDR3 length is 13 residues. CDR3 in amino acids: CASSSGQSYEQYF. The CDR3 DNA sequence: TGTGCCAGCAGCTCAGGACAGAGCTACGAGCAGTACTTC. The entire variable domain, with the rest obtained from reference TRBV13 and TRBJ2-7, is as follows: AAGVIQSPRHLIKEKRETATLKCYPIPRHDTVYWYQQGPGQDPQFLISFYEKMQSDKGSIPDRFSAQQFSDYHSELNMSSLELGDSALYFCASSSGQSYEQYFGPGTRLTVT.

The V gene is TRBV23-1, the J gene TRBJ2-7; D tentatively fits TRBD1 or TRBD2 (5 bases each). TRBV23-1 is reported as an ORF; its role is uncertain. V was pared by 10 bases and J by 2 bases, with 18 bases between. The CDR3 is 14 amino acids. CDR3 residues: CATTGRGRAYEQYF. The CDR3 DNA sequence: TGCGCCACCACCGGACGGGGACGAGCCTACGAGCAGTACTTC.

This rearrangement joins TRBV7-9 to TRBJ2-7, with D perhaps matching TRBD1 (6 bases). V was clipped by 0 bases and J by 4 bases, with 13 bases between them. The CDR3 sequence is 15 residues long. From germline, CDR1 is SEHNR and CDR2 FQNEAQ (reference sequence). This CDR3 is CASSLAPRGGYEQYF. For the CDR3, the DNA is TGTGCCAGCAGCTTAGCCCCTAGAGGGGGTTACGAGCAGTACTTC.

This CDR3 reads CASSPDSRIDAFF. CDR3 sequence (DNA): TGTGCCAGCAGCCCGGACAGCCGGATCGACGCTTTCTTT. J is TRBJ1-1 and V is TRBV11-2; a weak D match, TRBD1 (6 bases). The germline V gene encodes CDR1 SGHAT and CDR2 FQNNGV. Trimming removed 5 bases from V and 11 bases from J, with 18 bases in between. The CDR3 runs 13 residues.

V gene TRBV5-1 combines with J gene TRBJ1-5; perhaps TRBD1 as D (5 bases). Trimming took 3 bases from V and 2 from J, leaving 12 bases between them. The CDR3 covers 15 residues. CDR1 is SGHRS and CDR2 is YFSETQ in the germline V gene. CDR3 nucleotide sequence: TGCGCCAGCAGCTCCGATGGGGGGGGCAATCAGCCCCAGCATTTT. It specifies CASSSDGGGNQPQHF.

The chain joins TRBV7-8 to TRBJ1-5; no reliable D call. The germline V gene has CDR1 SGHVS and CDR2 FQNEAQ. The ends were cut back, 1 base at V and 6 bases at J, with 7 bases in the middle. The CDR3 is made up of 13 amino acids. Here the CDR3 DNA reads TGTGCCAGCAGCTTAGAAGCCCTTCAGCCCCAGCATTTT. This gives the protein CASSLEALQPQHF. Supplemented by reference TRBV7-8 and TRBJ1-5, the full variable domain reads GAGVSQSPRYKVAKRGQDVALRCDPISGHVSLFWYQQALGQGPEFLTYFQNEAQLDKSGLPSDRFFAERPEGSVSTLKIQRTQQEDSAVYLCASSLEALQPQHFGDGTRLSIL.

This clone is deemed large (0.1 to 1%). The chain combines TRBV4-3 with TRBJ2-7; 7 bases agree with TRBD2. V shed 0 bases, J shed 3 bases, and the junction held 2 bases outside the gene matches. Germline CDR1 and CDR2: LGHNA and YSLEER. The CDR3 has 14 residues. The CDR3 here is CASSQDWGGYEQYF. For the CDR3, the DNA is TGCGCCAGCAGCCAAGATTGGGGGGGCTACGAGCAGTACTTC.

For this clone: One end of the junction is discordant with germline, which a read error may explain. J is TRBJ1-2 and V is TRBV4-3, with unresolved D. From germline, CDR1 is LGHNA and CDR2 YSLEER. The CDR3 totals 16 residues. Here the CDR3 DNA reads TGCGCCAGCAGCCAGCTCCCATTCGGACGGAACTCTGGCTACACCTTC. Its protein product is CASSQLPFGRNSGYTF.

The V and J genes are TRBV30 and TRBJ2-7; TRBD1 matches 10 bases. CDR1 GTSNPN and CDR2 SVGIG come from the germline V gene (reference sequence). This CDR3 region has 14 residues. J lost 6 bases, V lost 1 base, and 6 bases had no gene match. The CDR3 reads CAWSGGDRGLEQYF. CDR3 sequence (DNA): TGTGCCTGGAGTGGAGGTGACAGGGGGCTCGAGCAGTACTTC. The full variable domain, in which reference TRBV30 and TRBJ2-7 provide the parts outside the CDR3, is SQTIHQWPATLVQPVGSPLSLECTVEGTSNPNLYWYRQAAGRGLQLLFYSVGIGQISSEVPQNLSASRPQDRQFILSSKKLLLSDSGFYLCAWSGGDRGLEQYFGPGTRLTVT.

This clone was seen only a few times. CDR3 nucleotides: TGTGCCAGCAGCTCTCTGGACACTGAAGCTTTCTTT. It is translated as CASSSLDTEAFF. This sequence joins TRBV7-9 and TRBJ1-1; unclear D gene. There are 12 residues in the CDR3. Germline V gives CDR1 SEHNR, CDR2 FQNEAQ (reference sequence). V lost 4 bases and J 3 bases, leaving 6 bases between the germline ends.

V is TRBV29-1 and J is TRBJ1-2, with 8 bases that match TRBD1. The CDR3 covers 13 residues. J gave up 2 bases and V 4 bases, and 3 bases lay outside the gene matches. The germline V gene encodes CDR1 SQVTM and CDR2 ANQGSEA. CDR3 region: CSVADRDNYGYTF. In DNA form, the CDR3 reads TGCAGCGTTGCGGACAGGGACAACTATGGCTACACCTTC.

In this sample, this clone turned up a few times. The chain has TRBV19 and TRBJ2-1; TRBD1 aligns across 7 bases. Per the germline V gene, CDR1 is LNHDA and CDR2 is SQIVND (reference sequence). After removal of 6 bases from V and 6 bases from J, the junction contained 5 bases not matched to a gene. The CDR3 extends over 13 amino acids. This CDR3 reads CASRTGRSNEQFF. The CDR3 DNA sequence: TGTGCCAGTAGGACAGGGCGATCCAATGAGCAGTTCTTC.

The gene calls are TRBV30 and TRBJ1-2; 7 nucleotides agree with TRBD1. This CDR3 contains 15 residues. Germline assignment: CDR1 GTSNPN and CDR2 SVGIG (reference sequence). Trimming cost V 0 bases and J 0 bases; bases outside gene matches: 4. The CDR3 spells CAWSVFGTANYGYTF. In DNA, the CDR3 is TGTGCCTGGAGTGTATTCGGGACAGCTAACTATGGCTACACCTTC.

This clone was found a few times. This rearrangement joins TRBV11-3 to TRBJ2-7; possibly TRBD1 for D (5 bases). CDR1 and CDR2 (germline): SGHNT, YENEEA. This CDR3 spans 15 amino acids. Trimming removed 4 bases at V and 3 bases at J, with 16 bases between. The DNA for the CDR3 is TGTGCCAGCAGCTCTCAAGGGGCATGGGGCTACGAGCAGTACTTC. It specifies CASSSQGAWGYEQYF.

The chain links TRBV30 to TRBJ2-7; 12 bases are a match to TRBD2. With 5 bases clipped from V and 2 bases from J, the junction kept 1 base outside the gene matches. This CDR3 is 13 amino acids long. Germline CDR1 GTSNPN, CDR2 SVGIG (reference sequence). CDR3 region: CAWGLAGTYEQYF. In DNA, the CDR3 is TGTGCCTGGGGACTAGCGGGAACCTACGAGCAGTACTTC.

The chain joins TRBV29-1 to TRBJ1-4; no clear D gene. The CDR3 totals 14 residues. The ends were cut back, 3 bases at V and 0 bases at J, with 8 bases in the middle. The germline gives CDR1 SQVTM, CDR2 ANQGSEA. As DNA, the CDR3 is TGCAGCGTTGACAAATTTGCAACTAATGAAAAACTGTTTTTT. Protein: CSVDKFATNEKLFF.

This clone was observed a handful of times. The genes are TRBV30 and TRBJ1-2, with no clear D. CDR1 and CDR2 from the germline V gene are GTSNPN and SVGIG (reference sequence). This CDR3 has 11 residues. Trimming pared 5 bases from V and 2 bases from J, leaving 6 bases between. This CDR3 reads CAWGRNYGYTF. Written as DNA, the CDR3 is TGTGCCTGGGGGAGAAACTATGGCTACACCTTC.